This T cell receptor (beta chain) was found in a study of T-cell memory formation after mild COVID-19. TCRdb re-derived calls from the 5' RACE reads in MiXCR, one entry per CDR3 protein. The table has approximately 240,000 distinct CDR3 sequences, over 15% seen once. This clonotype was seen a handful of times. Germline V lookup: CDR1 LNHNV, CDR2 YYDKDF (reference sequence). This CDR3 region has 14 residues. Trimming cost V 1 base and J 7 bases, with 8 bases left between them. The receptor's source is a young man who had mild COVID-19 (a few samples of this study predate the infection). Cell type and time point are not known. Material: PBMCs or a T cell subset sorted from them (not recorded which). The genes are TRBV15 and TRBJ1-6; D is perhaps TRBD1 (5 bases). The CDR3 DNA is TGTGCCACCAGCAGAGCCAGGGAAAATTCACCCCTCCACTTT. It translates to CATSRARENSPLHF.